This paragraph reports one TCR beta chain. Its antigen is as yet unknown. An input of roughly 0.5 to 1 ug of RNA was subjected to reverse transcription using random hexamers. By means of immunoSEQ multiplex PCR, TCR beta CDR3 spanning 54 Vbeta and 13 Jbeta underwent amplification. TCRdb analysed the immunoSEQ multiplex PCR reads with MiXCR anew, one entry per CDR3 protein. Among about 160,000 distinct CDR3 sequences listed, approximately 93% were seen once. These data belong to a study of CD8 T cells in Susac syndrome. Study results and limitations: Only a relatively small number of individuals were included in the TCR sequencing and HLA analysis.

The CDR3 sequence is 13 residues long. Trimming took off 0 bases at V and 10 bases at J, with 11 bases between the two ends. Germline V gene sequence: CDR1 SGHRS, CDR2 YFSETQ. From blood CD8+ and CD4+ T cells, TCR beta sequences were generated. FACS enriched CD8+ TEMRA cells, while bulk CD8+ and CD4+ were negatively isolated. The chain couples TRBV5-1 to TRBJ1-5; D call uncertain. The sequenced sample consisted of CD4+ T cells from PBMCs. This receptor was taken from a human donor with multiple sclerosis. The CDR3: CASSLEGLEPQHF. The CDR3 region has the DNA TGCGCCAGCAGCTTGGAAGGCTTAGAACCCCAGCATTTT.